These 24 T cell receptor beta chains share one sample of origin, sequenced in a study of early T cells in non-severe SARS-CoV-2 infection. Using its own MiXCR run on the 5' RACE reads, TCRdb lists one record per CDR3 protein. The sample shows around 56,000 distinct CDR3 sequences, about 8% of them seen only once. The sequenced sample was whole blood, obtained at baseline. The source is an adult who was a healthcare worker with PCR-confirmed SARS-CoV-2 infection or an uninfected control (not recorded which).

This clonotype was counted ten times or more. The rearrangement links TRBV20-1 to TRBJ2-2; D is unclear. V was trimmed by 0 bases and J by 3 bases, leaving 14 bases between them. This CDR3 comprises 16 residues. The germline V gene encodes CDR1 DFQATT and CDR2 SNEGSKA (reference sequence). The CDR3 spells CSARDTVSGYTGELFF. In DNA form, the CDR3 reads TGCAGTGCTAGAGATACCGTATCTGGGTACACCGGGGAGCTGTTTTTT.

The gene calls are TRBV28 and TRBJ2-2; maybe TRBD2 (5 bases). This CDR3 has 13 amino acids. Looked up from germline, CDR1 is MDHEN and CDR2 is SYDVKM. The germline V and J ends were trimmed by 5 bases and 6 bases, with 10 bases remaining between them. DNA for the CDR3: TGTGCCAGCAGTCTTTCTAGCTCCGGGGAGCTGTTTTTT. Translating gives CASSLSSSGELFF.

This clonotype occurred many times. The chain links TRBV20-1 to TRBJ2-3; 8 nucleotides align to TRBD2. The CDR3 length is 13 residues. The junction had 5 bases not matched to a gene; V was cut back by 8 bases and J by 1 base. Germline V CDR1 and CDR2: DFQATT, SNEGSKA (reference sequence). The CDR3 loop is CSSGRGGTDTQYF. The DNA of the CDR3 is TGCAGTAGCGGGAGAGGAGGCACAGATACGCAGTATTTT.

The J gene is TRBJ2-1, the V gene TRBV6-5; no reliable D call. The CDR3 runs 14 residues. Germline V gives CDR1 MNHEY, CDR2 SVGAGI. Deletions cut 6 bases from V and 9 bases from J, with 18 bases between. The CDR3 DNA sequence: TGTGCCAGCAGCCCCGACTTTCTCAACAGTGAGCAGTTCTTC. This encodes CASSPDFLNSEQFF.

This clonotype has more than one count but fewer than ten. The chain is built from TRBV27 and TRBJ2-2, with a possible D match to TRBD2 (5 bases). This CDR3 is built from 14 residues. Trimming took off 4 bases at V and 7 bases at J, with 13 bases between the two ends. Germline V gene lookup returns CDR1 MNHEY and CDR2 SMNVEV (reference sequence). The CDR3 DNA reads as TGTGCCAGCAGTTCCCTAGCTTGGGGCGGGGAGCTGTTTTTT. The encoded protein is CASSSLAWGGELFF.

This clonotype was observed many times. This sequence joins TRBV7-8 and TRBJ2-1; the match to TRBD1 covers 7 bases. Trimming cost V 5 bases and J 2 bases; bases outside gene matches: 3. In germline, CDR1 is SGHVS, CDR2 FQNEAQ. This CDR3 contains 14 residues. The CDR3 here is CASSVQGTYNEQFF. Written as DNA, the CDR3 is TGTGCCAGCAGCGTACAGGGGACCTACAATGAGCAGTTCTTC.

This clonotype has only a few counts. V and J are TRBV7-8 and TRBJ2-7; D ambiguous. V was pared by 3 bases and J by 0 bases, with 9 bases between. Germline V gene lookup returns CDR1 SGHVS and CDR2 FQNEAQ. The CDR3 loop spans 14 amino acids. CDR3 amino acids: CASSLDGSSYEQYF. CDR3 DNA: TGTGCCAGCAGCTTGGACGGTAGCTCCTACGAGCAGTACTTC.

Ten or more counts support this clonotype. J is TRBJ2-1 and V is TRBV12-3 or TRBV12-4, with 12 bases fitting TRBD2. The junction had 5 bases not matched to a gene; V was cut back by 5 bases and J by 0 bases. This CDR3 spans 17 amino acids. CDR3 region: CASSPGLAGSSYNEQFF. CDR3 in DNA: TGTGCCAGCAGTCCAGGACTAGCGGGGAGCTCCTACAATGAGCAGTTCTTC.

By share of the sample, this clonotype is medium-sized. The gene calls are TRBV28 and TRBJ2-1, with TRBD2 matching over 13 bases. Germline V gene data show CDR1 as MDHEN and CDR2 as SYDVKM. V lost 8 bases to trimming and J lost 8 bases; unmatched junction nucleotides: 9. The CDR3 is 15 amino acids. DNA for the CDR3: TGTGCCAGCGGCACACTAGCGGGAGGGCCAGATGAGCAGTTCTTC. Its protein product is CASGTLAGGPDEQFF. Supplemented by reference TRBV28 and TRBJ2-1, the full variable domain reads DVKVTQSSRYLVKRTGEKVFLECVQDMDHENMFWYRQDPGLGLRLIYFSYDVKMKEKGDIPEGYSVSREKKERFSLILESASTNQTSMYLCASGTLAGGPDEQFFGPGTRLTVL.

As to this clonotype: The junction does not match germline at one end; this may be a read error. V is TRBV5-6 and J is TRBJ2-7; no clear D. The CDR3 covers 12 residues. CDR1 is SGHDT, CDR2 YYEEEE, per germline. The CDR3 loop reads CASSSVSYKQYF. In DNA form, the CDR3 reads TGTGCCAGCAGCTCCGTCTCCTACAAGCAGTACTTC.

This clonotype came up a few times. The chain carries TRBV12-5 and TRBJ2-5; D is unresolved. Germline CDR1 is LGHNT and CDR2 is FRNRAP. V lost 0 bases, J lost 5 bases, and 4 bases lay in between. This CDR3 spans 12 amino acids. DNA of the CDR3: TGTGCTAGTGGTTTGGTAGAGGAGACCCAGTACTTC. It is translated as CASGLVEETQYF.

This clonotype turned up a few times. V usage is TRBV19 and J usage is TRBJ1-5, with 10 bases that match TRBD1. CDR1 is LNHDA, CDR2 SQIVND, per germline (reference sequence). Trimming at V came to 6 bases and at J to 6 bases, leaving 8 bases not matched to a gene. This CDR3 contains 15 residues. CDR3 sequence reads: CASRGTGDRRQPQHF. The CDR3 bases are TGTGCCAGTAGGGGGACAGGGGATAGGCGTCAGCCCCAGCATTTT.

CDR3 DNA sequence: TGTGCCAGCAGCTTTGGACAGACTGGGAATGAGCAGTTCTTC. Translation gives CASSFGQTGNEQFF. This chain uses TRBV7-2 with TRBJ2-1; a possible D gene is TRBD1 (6 bases). Looked up from germline, CDR1 is SGHTA and CDR2 is FQGNSA. V gave up 3 bases and J gave up 7 bases, with 13 bases separating them. The CDR3 is 14 residues long.

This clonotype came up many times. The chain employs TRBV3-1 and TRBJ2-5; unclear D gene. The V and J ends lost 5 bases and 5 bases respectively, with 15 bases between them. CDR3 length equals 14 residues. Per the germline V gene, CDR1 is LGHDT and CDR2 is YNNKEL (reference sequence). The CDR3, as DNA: TGTGCCAGCAGCGACGCCCTAGACCGGGAGACCCAGTACTTC. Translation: CASSDALDRETQYF.

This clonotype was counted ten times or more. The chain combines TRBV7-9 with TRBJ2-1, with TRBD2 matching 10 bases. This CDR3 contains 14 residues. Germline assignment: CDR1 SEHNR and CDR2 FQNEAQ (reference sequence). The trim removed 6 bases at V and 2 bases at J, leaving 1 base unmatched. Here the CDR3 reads CASRAGGAYNEQFF. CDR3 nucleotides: TGTGCCAGCAGAGCGGGAGGGGCCTACAATGAGCAGTTCTTC.

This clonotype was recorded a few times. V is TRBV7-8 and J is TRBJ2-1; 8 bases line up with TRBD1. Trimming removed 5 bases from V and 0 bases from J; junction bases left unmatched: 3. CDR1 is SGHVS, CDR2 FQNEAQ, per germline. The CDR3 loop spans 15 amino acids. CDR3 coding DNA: TGTGCCAGCAGCCGACAGGGGAGCTCCTACAATGAGCAGTTCTTC. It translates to CASSRQGSSYNEQFF. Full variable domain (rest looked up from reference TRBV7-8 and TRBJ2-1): GAGVSQSPRYKVAKRGQDVALRCDPISGHVSLFWYQQALGQGPEFLTYFQNEAQLDKSGLPSDRFFAERPEGSVSTLKIQRTQQEDSAVYLCASSRQGSSYNEQFFGPGTRLTVL.

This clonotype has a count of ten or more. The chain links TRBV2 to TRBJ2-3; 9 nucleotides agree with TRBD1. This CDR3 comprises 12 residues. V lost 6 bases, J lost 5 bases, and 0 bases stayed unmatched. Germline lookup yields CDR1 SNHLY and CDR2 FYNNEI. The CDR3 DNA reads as TGTGCCAGCAGGGGACAGGGAGATACGCAGTATTTT. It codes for CASRGQGDTQYF.

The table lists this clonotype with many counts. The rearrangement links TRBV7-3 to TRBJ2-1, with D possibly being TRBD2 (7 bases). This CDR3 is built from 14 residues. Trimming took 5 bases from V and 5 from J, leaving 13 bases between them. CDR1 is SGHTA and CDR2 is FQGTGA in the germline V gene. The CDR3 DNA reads TGTGCCAGCAGCAGCGGGACAACAAACAATGAGCAGTTCTTC. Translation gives CASSSGTTNNEQFF.

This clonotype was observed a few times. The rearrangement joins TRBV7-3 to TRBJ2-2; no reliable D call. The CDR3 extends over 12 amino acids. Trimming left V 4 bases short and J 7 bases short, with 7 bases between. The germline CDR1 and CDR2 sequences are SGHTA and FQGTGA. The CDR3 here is CASSSTVGELFF. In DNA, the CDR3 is TGTGCCAGCAGCTCAACCGTCGGGGAGCTGTTTTTT.

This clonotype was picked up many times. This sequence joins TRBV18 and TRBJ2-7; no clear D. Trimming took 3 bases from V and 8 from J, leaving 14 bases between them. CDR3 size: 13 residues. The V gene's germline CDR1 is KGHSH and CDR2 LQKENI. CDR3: CASSPALLGQQYF. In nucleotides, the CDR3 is TGTGCCAGCTCACCGGCTCTCCTCGGCCAGCAGTACTTC.

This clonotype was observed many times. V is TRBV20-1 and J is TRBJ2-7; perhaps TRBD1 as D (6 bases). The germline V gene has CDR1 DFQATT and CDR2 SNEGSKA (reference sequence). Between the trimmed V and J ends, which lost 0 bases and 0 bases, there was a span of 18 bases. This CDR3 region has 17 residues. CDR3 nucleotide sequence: TGCAGTGCTAGAGATGTGCGTGCAGGGGCTATCTCCTACGAGCAGTACTTC. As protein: CSARDVRAGAISYEQYF.

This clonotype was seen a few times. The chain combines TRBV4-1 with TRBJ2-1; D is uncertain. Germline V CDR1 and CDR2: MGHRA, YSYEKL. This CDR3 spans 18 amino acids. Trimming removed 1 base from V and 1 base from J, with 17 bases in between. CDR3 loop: CASSQVNMGWQSYNEQFF. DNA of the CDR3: TGCGCCAGCAGCCAAGTAAACATGGGATGGCAGTCCTACAATGAGCAGTTCTTC.

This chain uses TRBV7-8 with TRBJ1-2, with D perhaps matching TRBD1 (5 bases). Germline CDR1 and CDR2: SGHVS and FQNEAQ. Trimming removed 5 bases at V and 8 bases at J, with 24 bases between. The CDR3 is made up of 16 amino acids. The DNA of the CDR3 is TGTGCCAGCAGCCCACGAAACCCAGGACAAGCCTGGGGCTACACCTTC. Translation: CASSPRNPGQAWGYTF.

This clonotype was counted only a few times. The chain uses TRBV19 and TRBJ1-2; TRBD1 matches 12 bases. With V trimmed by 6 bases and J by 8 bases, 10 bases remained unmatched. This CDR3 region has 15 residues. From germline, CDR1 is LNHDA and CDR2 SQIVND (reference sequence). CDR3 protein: CASSPRGQGAQGYTF. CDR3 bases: TGTGCCAGTAGCCCTCGGGGACAGGGGGCGCAAGGCTACACCTTC.